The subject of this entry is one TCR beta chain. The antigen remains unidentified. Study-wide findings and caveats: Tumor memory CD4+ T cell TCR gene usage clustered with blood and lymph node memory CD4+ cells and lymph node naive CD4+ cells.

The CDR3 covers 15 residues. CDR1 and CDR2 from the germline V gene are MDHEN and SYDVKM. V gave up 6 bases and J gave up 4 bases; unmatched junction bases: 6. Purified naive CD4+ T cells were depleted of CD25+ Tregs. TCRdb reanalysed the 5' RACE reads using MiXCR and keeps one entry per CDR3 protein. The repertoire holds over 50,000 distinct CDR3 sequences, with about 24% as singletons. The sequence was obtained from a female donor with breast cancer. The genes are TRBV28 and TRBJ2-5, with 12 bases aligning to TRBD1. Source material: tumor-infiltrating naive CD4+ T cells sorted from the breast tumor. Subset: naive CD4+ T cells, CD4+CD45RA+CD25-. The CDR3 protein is CASSRGTGGRETQYF. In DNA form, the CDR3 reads TGTGCCAGCAGCCGCGGGACAGGGGGCAGAGAGACCCAGTACTTC.